Given below is one T cell receptor beta chain in context. These data come from a study of CD8+ T cells in alopecia areata. cDNA prepared by RNA extraction and subsequent reverse transcription served as the template for sequencing. Produced via immunoSEQ multiplex PCR; TCRdb's table is partial and in-frame only. The sample comprises 130,000 to 150,000 clones, 40% to 65% of which are singletons, and over 0.85% rests with the top ten. Per germline, CDR1 SGHTA and CDR2 FQGNSA. The CDR3 totals 11 residues. V was shortened by 5 bases and J by 7 bases, with 9 bases between the two germline ends. This TCR was recovered from a human donor with alopecia areata. The chain links TRBV7-2 to TRBJ2-7; D not certain. The material was CD4+ T cells sorted from blood, obtained at week 0. CDR3 region: CASSKLKEQYF. The CDR3 coding sequence is TGTGCCAGCAGCAAGTTAAAGGAGCAGTACTTC.